What follows are 23 T cell receptor beta chains derived from one specimen sequenced in a study of shared clonotypes between healthy human individuals. Data came from immunoSEQ multiplex PCR; TCRdb stores just in-frame clones and leaves some out. Among about 2.5 million clones listed, 92% were seen once. Sequenced sample: naive CD4+ T cells from PBMCs. As for subset: CD45RA+ positively selected. All receptors come from a man aged 18 to 29 in good health. Some clones in this sample may be carry-over from other donors' samples.

The chain carries TRBV30 and TRBJ2-1; D is possibly TRBD1 (5 bases). The CDR3 runs 12 residues. Germline V gene sequence: CDR1 GTSNPN, CDR2 SVGIG (reference sequence). V was cut by 3 bases and J by 8 bases, with 11 bases left in between. This chain's CDR3 is CAWSVGRDEQFF. CDR3 DNA sequence: TGTGCCTGGAGCGTGGGGCGAGATGAGCAGTTCTTC.

The V call is TRBV7-3, the J call TRBJ2-5; 7 nucleotides agree with TRBD2. Trimming cost V 3 bases and J 1 base; bases outside gene matches: 5. This CDR3 has 15 residues. From germline, CDR1 is SGHTA and CDR2 FQGTGA. CDR3 DNA sequence: TGTGCCAGCAGCTTGGGAGGGGCCCCCCAAGAGACCCAGTACTTC. It encodes CASSLGGAPQETQYF.

The chain recombines TRBV18 with TRBJ1-3; 9 nucleotides match TRBD1. There are 18 residues in the CDR3. After removal of 0 bases from V and 0 bases from J, the junction contained 6 bases not matched to a gene. Per the germline V gene, CDR1 is KGHSH and CDR2 is LQKENI. The DNA of the CDR3 is TGTGCCAGCTCACCACCGAAGGGACAGGGTGGCTCTGGAAACACCATATATTTT. Protein product: CASSPPKGQGGSGNTIYF.

The count of this clone is one. The chain combines TRBV28 with TRBJ2-7; possibly TRBD2 for D (6 bases). Germline lookup yields CDR1 MDHEN and CDR2 SYDVKM. CDR3 length: 16 residues. Deletions cut 6 bases from V and 7 bases from J, with 25 bases between. CDR3 loop: CASRTPQYTGVREQYF. CDR3 DNA sequence: TGTGCCAGCAGAACCCCCCAATATACGGGAGTGAGGGAGCAGTACTTC.

This rearrangement joins TRBV6-5 to TRBJ2-5; D not resolved. V gave up 0 bases and J gave up 4 bases, with 9 bases separating them. Looked up from germline, CDR1 is MNHEY and CDR2 is SVGAGI. The CDR3 consists of 14 residues. The CDR3 loop is CASSYSMLGETQYF. CDR3 DNA: TGTGCCAGCAGTTACTCGATGCTGGGAGAGACCCAGTACTTC.

As concerns this clone: This same CDR3 is encoded by further DNA sequences in the sample. V and J are TRBV9 and TRBJ1-3; 7 bases are a match to TRBD1. Trimming took 3 bases from V and 2 from J; bases not matched to a gene: 2. Per the germline V gene, CDR1 is SGDLS and CDR2 is YYNGEE. This CDR3 contains 14 residues. CDR3 amino acids: CASSAGTAGNTIYF. CDR3 DNA sequence: TGTGCCAGCAGCGCCGGGACAGCTGGAAACACCATATATTTT.

This clone was found once. The CDR3 here is CASSPDNYGYTF. For the CDR3, the DNA is TGCGCCAGCAGCCCAGATAACTATGGCTACACCTTC. This chain joins TRBV5-1 and TRBJ1-2; D is unresolved. The CDR3 is 12 residues long. Trimming removed 4 bases from V and 1 base from J, with 5 bases in between. From germline, CDR1 is SGHRS and CDR2 YFSETQ.

Regarding this clone: The identical CDR3 is also encoded by other nucleotide sequences in the sample. V is TRBV28 and J is TRBJ2-7; 9 positions match TRBD1. Per germline, CDR1 MDHEN and CDR2 SYDVKM. The CDR3 totals 15 residues. V dropped 5 bases and J dropped 2; count of bases not matched to a gene: 7. In nucleotides, the CDR3 is TGTGCCAGCAGTCTACCGGGACAGGGACCCTACGAGCAGTACTTC. Residues: CASSLPGQGPYEQYF. Full variable domain (remainder filled in from reference TRBV28 and TRBJ2-7): DVKVTQSSRYLVKRTGEKVFLECVQDMDHENMFWYRQDPGLGLRLIYFSYDVKMKEKGDIPEGYSVSREKKERFSLILESASTNQTSMYLCASSLPGQGPYEQYFGPGTRLTVT.

The rearrangement joins TRBV5-6 to TRBJ2-2; TRBD2 matches 9 bases. V trimming: 3 bases; J trimming: 3 bases; junction bases outside the gene matches: 15. The CDR3 is made up of 19 amino acids. From germline, CDR1 is SGHDT and CDR2 YYEEEE. In nucleotides, the CDR3 is TGTGCCAGCAGCTCGATGAGGACTAGCGCACGAATCGACACCGGGGAGCTGTTTTTT. This sequence encodes CASSSMRTSARIDTGELFF.

This chain uses TRBV28 with TRBJ2-7; 9 bases map to TRBD1. J was trimmed by 1 base and V by 6 bases; bases with no gene match: 7. This CDR3 has 15 amino acids. Germline CDR1 reads MDHEN; CDR2 reads SYDVKM. CDR3: CASSRGQGPSYEQYF. CDR3 sequence (DNA): TGTGCCAGCAGCCGCGGACAGGGGCCGTCCTACGAGCAGTACTTC.

The chain employs TRBV28 and TRBJ1-1; perhaps TRBD1 as D (5 bases). Deletions cut 6 bases from V and 3 bases from J, with 14 bases between. The CDR3 sequence is 14 residues long. Per the germline V gene, CDR1 is MDHEN and CDR2 is SYDVKM. CDR3 protein: CASSRGGLYTEAFF. CDR3 DNA sequence: TGTGCCAGCAGCCGCGGGGGGTTGTACACTGAAGCTTTCTTT.

This chain uses TRBV1 with TRBJ2-3; TRBD2 reflects the table's D call only, with no check against the DNA. TRBV1 is listed as a pseudogene. CDR3 size: 16 residues. CDR3 sequence reads: CTSSQVKAGGPGTQYF. The CDR3 bases are TGCACCAGCAGCCAAGTTAAAGCGGGAGGGCCAGGTACGCAGTATTTT.

This clone appeared once. This chain joins TRBV29-1 and TRBJ2-1, with 10 positions matching TRBD2. The V gene end was trimmed by 7 bases and the J gene end by 5 bases; junction bases not matched to a gene: 11. The germline CDR1 and CDR2 sequences are SQVTM and ANQGSEA. This CDR3 comprises 15 residues. The CDR3 reads CSGRLAGGGNNEQFF. The CDR3 DNA is TGCAGCGGGAGACTAGCGGGTGGGGGCAACAATGAGCAGTTCTTC.

The gene calls are TRBV5-6 and TRBJ2-1; no clear D gene. Germline V CDR1 and CDR2: SGHDT, YYEEEE. V lost 2 bases and J 8 bases, leaving 8 bases between the germline ends. This CDR3 region has 12 residues. The CDR3 DNA sequence: TGTGCCAGCAGCTTTTATGGCTATGAGCAGTTCTTC. This encodes CASSFYGYEQFF.

The V gene is TRBV14, the J gene TRBJ2-3, with 9 positions matching TRBD1. This CDR3 comprises 14 residues. Germline assignment: CDR1 SGHDN and CDR2 FVKESK. V trimming: 4 bases; J trimming: 3 bases; junction bases outside the gene matches: 2. The CDR3 protein is CASSPGQGTDTQYF. In nucleotides, the CDR3 is TGTGCCAGCAGCCCGGGACAGGGAACAGATACGCAGTATTTT.

The chain carries TRBV9 and TRBJ2-1; 8 positions match TRBD2. The CDR3 extends over 13 amino acids. Germline CDR1 and CDR2: SGDLS and YYNGEE. The V segment lost 3 bases and the J segment 6 bases; nucleotides outside the gene matches: 2. CDR3 coding DNA: TGTGCCAGCAGCGATCGGGGGGGCAATGAGCAGTTCTTC. Its translation: CASSDRGGNEQFF.

This sequence joins TRBV11-2 and TRBJ2-3, with 8 bases aligning to TRBD2. This CDR3 is 15 amino acids long. CDR1 SGHAT and CDR2 FQNNGV come from the germline V gene. The V and J ends lost 3 bases and 3 bases, in that order; junction bases with no gene match: 5. The CDR3 coding sequence is TGTGCCAGCAGCTTCGGGCGCGGGGGGACAGATACGCAGTATTTT. Residues: CASSFGRGGTDTQYF.

Points on this clone: The sample contains more than one DNA sequence encoding this CDR3. The J gene is TRBJ1-5, the V gene TRBV29-1; no firm D call. V was pared by 4 bases and J by 3 bases, with 7 bases between. From germline, CDR1 is SQVTM and CDR2 ANQGSEA. The CDR3 totals 12 residues. CDR3 amino acids: CSVGGDNQPQHF. The CDR3 coding sequence is TGCAGCGTTGGCGGAGACAATCAGCCCCAGCATTTT.

The V call is TRBV28, the J call TRBJ2-7, with 12 bases that match TRBD2. Trimming removed 7 bases from V and 0 bases from J; junction bases left unmatched: 10. The CDR3 totals 17 residues. CDR1 MDHEN and CDR2 SYDVKM come from the germline V gene. The CDR3 bases are TGTGCCAGCAACCCGGGGACTAGCGGGTTCTACTCCTACGAGCAGTACTTC. Residues: CASNPGTSGFYSYEQYF.

The chain recombines TRBV6-1 with TRBJ2-7; D call uncertain. The CDR3 runs 14 residues. Deletions cut 6 bases from V and 6 bases from J, with 18 bases between. CDR1 MNHNS and CDR2 SASEGT come from the germline V gene. The CDR3 sequence is CASRLLLLTGEQYF. In DNA form, the CDR3 reads TGTGCCAGCAGGTTGCTGTTGTTGACGGGCGAGCAGTACTTC.

The rearrangement links TRBV29-1 to TRBJ2-5; TRBD2 aligns across 11 bases. V trimming: 7 bases; J trimming: 5 bases; junction bases outside the gene matches: 9. CDR1 is SQVTM and CDR2 is ANQGSEA in the germline V gene. The CDR3 is made up of 14 amino acids. As DNA, the CDR3 is TGCAGCGCCGTACTAGCGGGAGACCTCGAGACCCAGTACTTC. Translating it yields CSAVLAGDLETQYF.

This clone was seen just once. The chain combines TRBV9 with TRBJ2-1; 7 positions agree with TRBD1. Germline loops: CDR1 SGDLS, CDR2 YYNGEE. V was clipped by 4 bases and J by 0 bases; unmatched bases: 4. The CDR3 spans 15 residues. This CDR3 is CASSPTGLSYNEQFF. CDR3 nucleotides: TGTGCCAGCAGCCCGACAGGGCTCTCCTACAATGAGCAGTTCTTC.

This sequence joins TRBV27 and TRBJ2-5; 9 positions match TRBD2. V lost 8 bases to trimming and J lost 1 base; unmatched junction nucleotides: 8. This CDR3 region has 15 residues. The germline V gene encodes CDR1 MNHEY and CDR2 SMNVEV (reference sequence). CDR3 protein: CASANWTSVQETQYF. Written as DNA, the CDR3 is TGTGCCAGCGCTAATTGGACTAGCGTCCAAGAGACCCAGTACTTC.